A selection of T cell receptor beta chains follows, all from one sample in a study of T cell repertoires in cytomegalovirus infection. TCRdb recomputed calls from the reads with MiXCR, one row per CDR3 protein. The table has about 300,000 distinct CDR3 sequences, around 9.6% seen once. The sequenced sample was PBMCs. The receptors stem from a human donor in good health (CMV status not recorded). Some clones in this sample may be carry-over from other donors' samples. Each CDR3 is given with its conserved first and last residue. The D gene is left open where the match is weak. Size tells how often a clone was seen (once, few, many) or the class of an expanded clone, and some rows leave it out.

CDR3 protein: CASTTTRVQETQYF; CDR3 DNA: TGTGCCAGCACCACCACTAGGGTCCAAGAGACCCAGTACTTC; D gene: NA; J gene: TRBJ2-5; clone size: NA; V gene: TRBV12-3/TRBV12-4
CDR3 protein: CASRRMRAGGTEAFF; CDR3 DNA: TGTGCCAGCAGGCGCATGAGGGCGGGGGGCACTGAAGCTTTCTTT; D gene: NA; J gene: TRBJ1-1; clone size: medium-sized; V gene: TRBV7-2
CDR3 protein: CASSLELAKNIQYF; CDR3 DNA: TGTGCCAGCAGCTTGGAGTTAGCCAAAAACATTCAGTACTTC; D gene: NA; J gene: TRBJ2-4; clone size: many; V gene: TRBV7-2
CDR3 protein: CASSTANEQFF; CDR3 DNA: TGTGCCAGCTCCACCGCCAATGAGCAGTTCTTC; D gene: NA; J gene: TRBJ2-1; clone size: many; V gene: TRBV6-6
CDR3 protein: CASSPREGSTEAFF; CDR3 DNA: TGTGCCAGCTCACCTCGGGAGGGGAGCACTGAAGCTTTCTTT; D gene: NA; J gene: TRBJ1-1; clone size: NA; V gene: TRBV18
CDR3 protein: CSASLAGNGETQYF; CDR3 DNA: TGCAGTGCTAGCTTAGCGGGGAACGGGGAGACCCAGTACTTC; D gene: TRBD2; J gene: TRBJ2-5; clone size: NA; V gene: TRBV20-1
CDR3 protein: CSGGQRTDTQYF; CDR3 DNA: TGCAGCGGGGGACAGCGCACAGATACGCAGTATTTT; D gene: TRBD1; J gene: TRBJ2-3; clone size: many; V gene: TRBV29-1
CDR3 protein: CASSLWRLAGGPGELFF; CDR3 DNA: TGTGCCAGCAGTTTATGGCGACTAGCGGGGGGCCCCGGGGAGCTGTTTTTT; D gene: TRBD2; J gene: TRBJ2-2; clone size: many; V gene: TRBV28
CDR3 protein: CASSRTNTGELFF; CDR3 DNA: TGTGCCAGCAGTCGGACTAACACCGGGGAGCTGTTTTTT; D gene: NA; J gene: TRBJ2-2; clone size: many; V gene: TRBV7-2
CDR3 protein: CASTGQGAIEAFF; CDR3 DNA: TGTGCCAGCACGGGACAGGGGGCGATTGAAGCTTTCTTT; D gene: TRBD1; J gene: TRBJ1-1; clone size: NA; V gene: TRBV6-2/TRBV6-3
CDR3 protein: CASSEGVYGYTF; CDR3 DNA: TGTGCCAGCAGCGAGGGGGTCTATGGCTACACCTTC; D gene: NA; J gene: TRBJ1-2; clone size: NA; V gene: TRBV7-9
CDR3 protein: CATSRDQTQYF; CDR3 DNA: TGTGCCACCAGCAGAGACCAGACCCAGTACTTC; D gene: NA; J gene: TRBJ2-5; clone size: many; V gene: TRBV15
CDR3 protein: CASSRDRNTDTQYF; CDR3 DNA: TGTGCCAGCAGCCGGGACAGAAACACAGATACGCAGTATTTT; D gene: TRBD1; J gene: TRBJ2-3; clone size: many; V gene: TRBV6-5
CDR3 protein: CASKKTGMNTEAFF; CDR3 DNA: TGTGCCAGCAAGAAGACAGGGATGAACACTGAAGCTTTCTTT; D gene: TRBD1; J gene: TRBJ1-1; clone size: many; V gene: TRBV25-1
CDR3 protein: CASKGSVADTQYF; CDR3 DNA: TGTGCCAGCAAAGGTAGCGTGGCAGATACGCAGTATTTT; D gene: NA; J gene: TRBJ2-3; clone size: many; V gene: TRBV6-5
CDR3 protein: CASSLADWGTQYF; CDR3 DNA: TGTGCTAGCAGTCTGGCAGATTGGGGGACCCAGTACTTC; D gene: NA; J gene: TRBJ2-5; clone size: many; V gene: TRBV7-7
CDR3 protein: CASSLLSSGANVLTF; CDR3 DNA: TGTGCCAGCAGCTTACTTAGCTCTGGGGCCAACGTCCTGACTTTC; D gene: NA; J gene: TRBJ2-6; clone size: many; V gene: TRBV7-2
CDR3 protein: CASKVSGLRNEQFF; CDR3 DNA: TGTGCCAGCAAGGTTAGCGGTCTTCGCAATGAGCAGTTCTTC; D gene: NA; J gene: TRBJ2-1; clone size: many; V gene: TRBV28
CDR3 protein: CASSWFGTAPEAFF; CDR3 DNA: TGTGCCAGCAGCTGGTTCGGGACAGCCCCTGAAGCTTTCTTT; D gene: TRBD1; J gene: TRBJ1-1; clone size: many; V gene: TRBV14
CDR3 protein: CSARDPRTSGFPDTQYF; CDR3 DNA: TGCAGTGCTAGAGATCCCAGGACTAGCGGGTTCCCAGATACGCAGTATTTT; D gene: TRBD2; J gene: TRBJ2-3; clone size: few; V gene: TRBV20-1
CDR3 protein: CASSLGMEGIGANVLTF; CDR3 DNA: TGTGCCAGCAGCTTAGGGATGGAGGGGATAGGGGCCAACGTCCTGACTTTC; D gene: NA; J gene: TRBJ2-6; clone size: many; V gene: TRBV7-2
CDR3 protein: CASSFIAGAKETQYF; CDR3 DNA: TGTGCCAGCAGCTTTATTGCGGGGGCTAAAGAGACCCAGTACTTC; D gene: NA; J gene: TRBJ2-5; clone size: many; V gene: TRBV11-2
CDR3 protein: CASSSQPNTGELFF; CDR3 DNA: TGTGCCAGCAGTTCCCAACCGAACACCGGGGAGCTGTTTTTT; D gene: NA; J gene: TRBJ2-2; clone size: many; V gene: TRBV27
CDR3 protein: CASSYGGLNYGYTF; CDR3 DNA: TGTGCCAGCAGTTACGGGGGACTGAACTATGGCTACACCTTC; D gene: NA; J gene: TRBJ1-2; clone size: many; V gene: TRBV6-5
CDR3 protein: CSTRPSGGSYNEQFF; CDR3 DNA: TGCAGTACCCGGCCTAGCGGGGGCTCCTACAATGAGCAGTTCTTC; D gene: TRBD2; J gene: TRBJ2-1; clone size: many; V gene: TRBV20-1
CDR3 protein: CASSYMGNSNTEAFF; CDR3 DNA: TGTGCCAGCAGTTACATGGGAAACTCGAACACTGAAGCTTTCTTT; D gene: NA; J gene: TRBJ1-1; clone size: few; V gene: TRBV6-6
CDR3 protein: CASSYTGTRETQYF; CDR3 DNA: TGTGCCAGCAGTTATACCGGGACTAGAGAGACCCAGTACTTC; D gene: TRBD2; J gene: TRBJ2-5; clone size: many; V gene: TRBV28
CDR3 protein: CASSPTYWDTSPLHF; CDR3 DNA: TGTGCCAGCAGCCCTACTTATTGGGACACTTCACCCCTCCACTTT; D gene: NA; J gene: TRBJ1-6; clone size: few; V gene: TRBV14
CDR3 protein: CASSFRQDNQPQHF; CDR3 DNA: TGTGCCAGCAGTTTCCGACAAGACAATCAGCCCCAGCATTTT; D gene: NA; J gene: TRBJ1-5; clone size: many; V gene: TRBV6-1